This entry describes one TCR beta chain. The data are from a study of blood T cell repertoires in COVID-19. Study at large: PBMCs, B-cell-depleted T cells, or T cells provided the cDNA or gDNA that made up the material.

V lost 2 bases and J 5 bases, leaving 18 bases between the germline ends. CDR1 and CDR2 (germline): MNHEY, SVGAGI. The CDR3 length is 16 residues. Assay: immunoSEQ multiplex PCR; the TCRdb copy retains only in-frame clones and omits some. The sample lists 80,000 or so clones; over 70% were seen once. The specimen sequenced was peripheral blood. The TCR comes from a human donor in a cohort sampled during active COVID-19. The chain couples TRBV6-5 to TRBJ1-1, with D possibly being TRBD1 (6 bases). The CDR3 spells CASSYTPGGANTEAFF. The CDR3 DNA reads as TGTGCCAGCAGTTACACCCCGGGGGGGGCGAATACTGAAGCTTTCTTT.